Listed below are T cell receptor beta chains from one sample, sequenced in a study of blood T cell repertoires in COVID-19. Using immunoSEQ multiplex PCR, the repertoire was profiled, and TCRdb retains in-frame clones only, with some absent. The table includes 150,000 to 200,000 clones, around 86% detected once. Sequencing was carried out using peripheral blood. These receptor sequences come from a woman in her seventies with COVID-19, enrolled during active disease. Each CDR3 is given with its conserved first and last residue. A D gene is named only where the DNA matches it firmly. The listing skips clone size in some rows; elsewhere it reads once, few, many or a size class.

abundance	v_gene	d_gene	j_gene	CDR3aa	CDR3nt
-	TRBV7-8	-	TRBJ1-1	CASSLVGGNTEAFF	TGTGCCAGCAGCTTAGTAGGCGGGAACACTGAAGCTTTCTTT
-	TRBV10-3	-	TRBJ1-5	CAITGRVNQPQHF	TGTGCCATCACTGGGAGGGTCAATCAGCCCCAGCATTTT
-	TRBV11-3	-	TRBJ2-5	CASSLDPGTQYF	TGTGCCAGCAGCTTAGATCCCGGGACCCAGTACTTC
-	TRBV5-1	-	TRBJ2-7	CASSLGVSYEQYF	TGCGCCAGCAGCTTAGGGGTCTCCTACGAGCAGTACTTC
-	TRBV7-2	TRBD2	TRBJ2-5	CASSFSNLAGAGETQYF	TGTGCCAGCAGCTTTTCCAATCTAGCGGGAGCTGGAGAGACCCAGTACTTC
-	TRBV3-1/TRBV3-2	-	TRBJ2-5	CASSRDWRETQYF	TGTGCCAGCAGCCGGGACTGGCGAGAGACCCAGTACTTC
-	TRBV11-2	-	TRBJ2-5	CASSSERQETQYF	TGTGCCAGCAGCTCCGAGAGGCAAGAGACCCAGTACTTC
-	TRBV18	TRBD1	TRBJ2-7	CASSLTGEFTEQYF	TGTGCCAGCTCCCTCACAGGGGAATTCACCGAGCAGTACTTC
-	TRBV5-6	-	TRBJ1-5	CASRYGGARSNQPQHF	TGTGCCAGCCGCTACGGGGGGGCGAGGAGCAATCAGCCCCAGCATTTT
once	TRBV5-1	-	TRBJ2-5	CASSLIPGEETQYF	TGCGCCAGCAGCTTGATTCCGGGGGAGGAGACCCAGTACTTC
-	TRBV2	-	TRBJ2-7	CASSDLLPARRGSYEQYF	TGTGCCAGCAGTGATCTCCTACCCGCGAGACGGGGTTCCTACGAGCAGTACTTC
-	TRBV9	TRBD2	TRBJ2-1	CASSVEELAGQYNEQFF	TGTGCCAGCAGCGTAGAGGAACTAGCGGGACAATACAATGAGCAGTTCTTC
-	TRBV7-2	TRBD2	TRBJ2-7	CASSLVFGGGRDEQYF	TGTGCCAGCAGCTTAGTATTTGGGGGAGGGCGCGACGAGCAGTACTTC
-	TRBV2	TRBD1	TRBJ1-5	CASSTRIGQAQPQHF	TGTGCCAGCAGCACACGAATAGGACAGGCACAGCCCCAGCATTTT
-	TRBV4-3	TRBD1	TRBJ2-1	CASSQDGAGGYEQFF	TGCGCCAGCAGCCAAGATGGCGCAGGGGGCTATGAGCAGTTCTTC
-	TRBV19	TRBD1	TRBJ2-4	CASSPQGAAKNIQYF	TGTGCCAGTAGTCCTCAGGGGGCGGCCAAAAACATTCAGTACTTC
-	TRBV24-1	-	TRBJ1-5	CATSDGGGYNQPQHF	TGTGCCACCAGTGACGGGGGGGGTTACAATCAGCCCCAGCATTTT
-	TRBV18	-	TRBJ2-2	CASSPYADTNTGELFF	TGTGCCAGCTCACCATACGCGGATACGAACACCGGGGAGCTGTTTTTT
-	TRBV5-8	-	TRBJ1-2	CASSTSGYGYTF	TGTGCCAGCAGCACCAGCGGGTATGGCTACACCTTC
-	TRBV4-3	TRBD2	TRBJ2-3	CASSQGLAGGRPDTQYF	TGCGCCAGCAGCCAGGGACTAGCGGGAGGGCGCCCAGATACGCAGTATTTT
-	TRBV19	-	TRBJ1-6	CASKTGDNSPLHF	TGTGCCAGTAAAACAGGCGATAATTCACCCCTCCACTTT
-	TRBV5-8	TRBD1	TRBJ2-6	CASSRNRGYGANVLTF	TGTGCCAGCAGCAGAAACAGGGGATATGGGGCCAACGTCCTGACTTTC
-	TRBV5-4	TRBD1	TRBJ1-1	CASSRQGGDTEAFF	TGTGCCAGCAGCCGACAGGGCGGGGACACTGAAGCTTTCTTT
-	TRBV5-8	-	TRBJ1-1	CASSRRVNTEAFF	TGTGCCAGCAGCAGAAGAGTGAACACTGAAGCTTTCTTT